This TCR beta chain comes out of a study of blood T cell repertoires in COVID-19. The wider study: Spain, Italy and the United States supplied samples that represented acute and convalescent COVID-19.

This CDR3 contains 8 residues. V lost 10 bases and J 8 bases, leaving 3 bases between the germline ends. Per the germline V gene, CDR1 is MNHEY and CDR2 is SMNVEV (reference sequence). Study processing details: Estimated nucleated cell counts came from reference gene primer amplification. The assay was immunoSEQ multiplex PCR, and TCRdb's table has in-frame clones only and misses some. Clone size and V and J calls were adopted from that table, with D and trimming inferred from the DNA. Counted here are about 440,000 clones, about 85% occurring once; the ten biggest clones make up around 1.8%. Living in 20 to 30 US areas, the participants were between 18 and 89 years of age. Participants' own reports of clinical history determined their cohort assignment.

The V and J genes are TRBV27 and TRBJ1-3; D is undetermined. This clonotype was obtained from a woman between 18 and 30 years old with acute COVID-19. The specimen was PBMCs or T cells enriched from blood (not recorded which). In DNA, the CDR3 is TGTGCCACCGACACCATATATTTT. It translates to CATDTIYF.